This T cell receptor beta chain was sequenced in a study of regulatory T cells in long-lasting Graves disease (dated by TCRdb to the early 2020s). Looking at the study overall: Persistent Graves' disease meant more than 5 years of antithyroid drug treatment with TSH receptor autoantibodies that stayed positive. Persistent Graves' disease patients were compared with newly diagnosed Graves' disease patients by peripheral blood TCR sequencing and RNA sequencing. The study took place in China and was registered as a clinical trial. On average, persistent Graves' disease patients in the clinical cohort had been on antithyroid drugs for about 10 years. TCR sequencing covered around 13 persistent and about 20 newly diagnosed Graves' disease patients, about 35 samples in total.

Paper-wide results and their limitations: Preferential use of TRBV28, TRBJ1-2 and TRBJ2-5 was observed in persistent disease, whereas TRBV20-1 and TRBJ2-1 were favored in newly diagnosed disease. Sequencing and analysis were limited to the TCR beta chain. Patients with persistent disease shared more public clonotypes (fewer than 3,000) than newly diagnosed patients did (966). Lower TCR Shannon entropy and fewer highly expanded clones were observed in persistent Graves' disease patients than in newly diagnosed patients, which suggested clonal expansion. As a limitation, the authors acknowledged that the small sample size may reduce accuracy. Only peripheral blood was studied, because thyroid tissue, the primary lesion, was inaccessible.

Comment on this clonotype: There is no known antigen for this receptor. Within one base of it there is no much larger clone, and no base qualities were kept.

Explained via the paper, the time point label denotes: persistent/refractory GD, antithyroid drugs over 5 years with positive TRAb. For both TCR sequencing and RNA sequencing, RNA was extracted from PBMCs in TRIzol. The diagnosis of Graves' disease followed American Thyroid Association guidelines. Patients were recruited from an endocrinology department in Xi'an, China. From each patient, roughly 9 milliliters of peripheral blood was collected into an EDTA anticoagulant tube. Ficoll Paque Plus density gradient separation was used to isolate PBMCs, and no further T cell sorting was performed. An Agilent 2100 Bioanalyzer and agarose gel were used to assess RNA quality, and a NanoDrop 2000 was used to measure RNA concentration. Libraries were prepared through multiplex PCR. The sequencer was an Illumina HiSeq 4000. To build TCR beta libraries, CDR3 regions were amplified by Arm-PCR using iRepertoire HTBI primers. Before sequencing, the PCR products underwent gel purification. In the paper's pipeline: Gene usage analysis of CDR3 amino acid clonotypes used the approximately 62 TRBV and more than 13 TRBJ segments found across samples. COPE and FqMerger were used to merge filtered high-quality paired reads into contigs. BLAST was used to align contigs to IMGT TRBV, TRBD and TRBJ reference genes, and CDR3 was defined according to IMGT. Highly expanded clones were defined as clonotypes with a frequency above 0.1%. Shannon entropy was used to measure repertoire diversity, and the Gini coefficient was used to measure V-J evenness. A clonotype found in more than one individual was treated as public. TCRdb trimmed the raw reads at Q25, called clones with MiXCR and kept productive beta chains. Identical CDR3 protein sequences are pooled into one entry, listed with their most common genes and DNA. V and J calls and clone size were set by TCRdb, not the authors. Across this sample there are under 450,000 distinct CDR3 sequences, with roughly 25% seen only once. The top ten constitute approximately 30% of the sample.

A distance of 23 bases separates the germline ends of V and J, which lose 4 bases and 0 bases respectively. Taken from the germline V gene, the CDR1 and CDR2 loops are SGDLS and YYNGEE. The CDR3 runs 19 residues from the cysteine to the phenylalanine. Kept here is only the CDR3 DNA, which spans 57 bases and is read in frame from base 1. The sequence joins TRBV9 to TRBJ2-4; the D gene lacks a confident call. The TCR sequence derives from a woman aged 35 to 49 with Graves disease. Donor details come from another sample of the same person, matched by shared clones. The sequencing here drew on peripheral blood mononuclear cells (PBMCs), taken when the disease was refractory, from a patient treated with antithyroid drugs. This receptor carries the CDR3 CASSLKVGLRNLAKNIQYF. The nucleotides read TGTGCCAGCAGCCTCAAGGTGGGCCTGAGAAATCTAGCCAAAAACATTCAGTACTTC.